A selection of T cell receptor beta chains follows, all from one sample in a study of T cells in localized non-small cell lung cancer. Method: immunoSEQ multiplex PCR; TCRdb's copy keeps in-frame clones and lacks some. The profile shows about 2,500 clones, 21% of them singletons. Sequenced here: lung tumor tissue, sampled before any cancer treatment. All receptors come from a man aged 40-75 years with stage I lung adenocarcinoma. Both conserved end residues are part of each CDR3. A D gene is named only where the DNA matches it firmly. Only part of the rows carry a size: once, few, many, or a class if the clone is expanded.

d_gene: -
abundance: few
j_gene: TRBJ2-5
v_gene: TRBV6-8
CDR3aa: CASSYSGVPQETQYF
CDR3nt: TGTGCCAGCAGTTACTCAGGGGTCCCCCAAGAGACCCAGTACTTC

d_gene: TRBD1
abundance: -
j_gene: TRBJ1-2
v_gene: TRBV6-8
CDR3aa: CASSSTGGVGGYTF
CDR3nt: TGTGCCAGCAGTAGCACAGGGGGCGTTGGAGGCTACACCTTC

d_gene: TRBD1
abundance: few
j_gene: TRBJ1-5
v_gene: TRBV4-1
CDR3aa: CASSQDNLDRGGEPQHF
CDR3nt: TGCGCCAGCAGCCAAGACAACCTGGACAGGGGCGGAGAGCCCCAGCATTTT

d_gene: -
abundance: few
j_gene: TRBJ2-3
v_gene: TRBV7-6
CDR3aa: CASSLVGQADTQYF
CDR3nt: TGTGCCAGCAGCTTAGTGGGGCAAGCAGATACGCAGTATTTT

d_gene: -
abundance: -
j_gene: TRBJ2-1
v_gene: TRBV11-3
CDR3aa: CASSLDGRSPPNEQFF
CDR3nt: TGTGCCAGCAGCTTAGATGGTCGATCTCCCCCCAATGAGCAGTTCTTC

d_gene: -
abundance: few
j_gene: TRBJ1-1
v_gene: TRBV6-8
CDR3aa: CASSWTVNTEAFF
CDR3nt: TGTGCCAGCAGTTGGACGGTGAACACTGAAGCTTTCTTT

d_gene: -
abundance: medium-sized
j_gene: TRBJ1-1
v_gene: TRBV6-8
CDR3aa: CATSTGMDTEAFF
CDR3nt: TGTGCCACATCGACAGGAATGGACACTGAAGCTTTCTTT

d_gene: TRBD2
abundance: few
j_gene: TRBJ2-3
v_gene: TRBV11-3
CDR3aa: CASSSDLHSGRTDTQYF
CDR3nt: TGTGCCAGCAGCTCCGATCTTCATAGCGGGAGGACAGATACGCAGTATTTT

d_gene: TRBD2
abundance: -
j_gene: TRBJ2-5
v_gene: TRBV29-1
CDR3aa: CSVSRGTSGGGETQYF
CDR3nt: TGCAGCGTTAGCCGCGGGACTAGCGGGGGAGGAGAGACCCAGTACTTC

d_gene: -
abundance: few
j_gene: TRBJ2-7
v_gene: TRBV6-7
CDR3aa: CASSPLQKQYF
CDR3nt: TGTGCCAGCAGTCCACTACAAAAGCAGTACTTC

d_gene: -
abundance: few
j_gene: TRBJ1-1
v_gene: TRBV9
CDR3aa: CASSRDTTEAFF
CDR3nt: TGTGCCAGCAGCAGGGATACCACTGAAGCTTTCTTT

d_gene: TRBD2
abundance: -
j_gene: TRBJ2-5
v_gene: TRBV6-8
CDR3aa: CASSYQLGLAETQYF
CDR3nt: TGTGCCAGCAGTTATCAGCTAGGACTAGCGGAGACCCAGTACTTC

d_gene: -
abundance: few
j_gene: TRBJ2-2
v_gene: TRBV9
CDR3aa: CASSVTWGRGNTGELFF
CDR3nt: TGTGCCAGCAGCGTAACCTGGGGCAGGGGTAACACCGGGGAGCTGTTTTTT

d_gene: TRBD2
abundance: -
j_gene: TRBJ2-5
v_gene: TRBV6-4
CDR3aa: CASRLAGAETQYF
CDR3nt: TGTGCCAGCCGACTAGCGGGAGCGGAGACCCAGTACTTC

d_gene: -
abundance: -
j_gene: TRBJ1-5
v_gene: TRBV23-1
CDR3aa: CASSQSQPPVSVKDQPQHF
CDR3nt: TGCGCCAGCAGTCAATCGCAACCCCCTGTTTCGGTCAAAGATCAGCCCCAGCATTTT

d_gene: TRBD1
abundance: -
j_gene: TRBJ2-2
v_gene: TRBV6-8
CDR3aa: CAIGRGQATGELFF
CDR3nt: TGTGCCATCGGCCGAGGACAGGCCACCGGGGAGCTGTTTTTT

d_gene: -
abundance: -
j_gene: TRBJ2-2
v_gene: TRBV5-1
CDR3aa: CASSLGGNTGELFF
CDR3nt: TGCGCCAGCAGCTTAGGAGGGAACACCGGGGAGCTGTTTTTT

d_gene: -
abundance: -
j_gene: TRBJ1-4
v_gene: TRBV28
CDR3aa: CASRTTGGRSVYPFF
CDR3nt: TGTGCCAGCAGAACAACCGGGGGACGGTCAGTTTATCCGTTTTTT

d_gene: -
abundance: -
j_gene: TRBJ1-2
v_gene: TRBV18
CDR3aa: CASSPTQDTNYGYTF
CDR3nt: TGTGCCAGCTCACCTACACAGGACACCAACTATGGCTACACCTTC

d_gene: -
abundance: -
j_gene: TRBJ2-1
v_gene: TRBV5-1
CDR3aa: CASSLATDYNEQFF
CDR3nt: TGCGCCAGCAGCTTAGCGACAGATTACAATGAGCAGTTCTTC

d_gene: -
abundance: medium-sized
j_gene: TRBJ2-5
v_gene: TRBV6-8
CDR3aa: CAISDWGKKETQYF
CDR3nt: TGTGCCATCAGTGACTGGGGGAAAAAAGAGACCCAGTACTTC

d_gene: TRBD1
abundance: -
j_gene: TRBJ2-1
v_gene: TRBV4-1
CDR3aa: CASSHGGQGTYNEQFF
CDR3nt: TGCGCCAGCAGCCATGGTGGACAGGGCACCTACAATGAGCAGTTCTTC

d_gene: TRBD2
abundance: once
j_gene: TRBJ2-1
v_gene: TRBV5-1
CDR3aa: CASTPGGGYNEQFF
CDR3nt: TGCGCCAGCACCCCGGGCGGGGGATACAATGAGCAGTTCTTC

d_gene: TRBD1
abundance: few
j_gene: TRBJ1-1
v_gene: TRBV11-3
CDR3aa: CASSLGQGGYTEAFF
CDR3nt: TGTGCCAGCAGCCTCGGACAGGGGGGATACACTGAAGCTTTCTTT

d_gene: -
abundance: -
j_gene: TRBJ2-3
v_gene: TRBV7-1
CDR3aa: CASSPSQPDTQYF
CDR3nt: TGTGCCAGCAGCCCAAGTCAGCCAGATACGCAGTATTTT

d_gene: -
abundance: few
j_gene: TRBJ2-5
v_gene: TRBV11-3
CDR3aa: CASSLGGARQETQYF
CDR3nt: TGTGCCAGCAGCTTGGGGGGGGCAAGGCAAGAGACCCAGTACTTC

d_gene: TRBD1
abundance: medium-sized
j_gene: TRBJ1-2
v_gene: TRBV6-8
CDR3aa: CASQTGGGDGYTF
CDR3nt: TGTGCCAGCCAGACAGGGGGAGGTGATGGCTACACCTTC

d_gene: TRBD2
abundance: -
j_gene: TRBJ2-7
v_gene: TRBV30
CDR3aa: CAWRAGGLAGEQYF
CDR3nt: TGTGCCTGGAGGGCGGGGGGACTGGCCGGGGAGCAGTACTTC

d_gene: TRBD2
abundance: few
j_gene: TRBJ2-1
v_gene: TRBV11-3
CDR3aa: CASSLAGTSGSEQFF
CDR3nt: TGTGCCAGCAGCTTGGCCGGGACTAGCGGGAGTGAGCAGTTCTTC

d_gene: TRBD1
abundance: -
j_gene: TRBJ2-7
v_gene: TRBV6-8
CDR3aa: CASRQGAGYEQYF
CDR3nt: TGTGCCAGCAGACAGGGGGCAGGCTACGAGCAGTACTTC

d_gene: TRBD1
abundance: -
j_gene: TRBJ2-1
v_gene: TRBV6-8
CDR3aa: CASRPQGASYNEQFF
CDR3nt: TGTGCCAGCAGACCCCAGGGGGCTTCCTACAATGAGCAGTTCTTC

d_gene: -
abundance: few
j_gene: TRBJ2-3
v_gene: TRBV29-1
CDR3aa: CSVEGGRDVTDTQYF
CDR3nt: TGCAGCGTTGAAGGGGGCAGGGATGTGACAGATACGCAGTATTTT

d_gene: -
abundance: medium-sized
j_gene: TRBJ2-1
v_gene: TRBV9
CDR3aa: CASSANTYNEQFF
CDR3nt: TGTGCCAGCAGTGCTAATACCTACAATGAGCAGTTCTTC

d_gene: TRBD1
abundance: -
j_gene: TRBJ1-3
v_gene: TRBV28
CDR3aa: CASRSDRVPGNTIYF
CDR3nt: TGTGCCAGCAGGTCCGACAGGGTGCCTGGAAACACCATATATTTT

d_gene: -
abundance: few
j_gene: TRBJ1-1
v_gene: TRBV19
CDR3aa: CASSNIRGNGAEAFF
CDR3nt: TGTGCCAGTAGTAATATTCGGGGGAACGGGGCTGAAGCTTTCTTT

d_gene: TRBD1
abundance: -
j_gene: TRBJ2-7
v_gene: TRBV6-8
CDR3aa: CACSGQGIGEQYF
CDR3nt: TGTGCCTGCTCGGGACAGGGAATCGGCGAGCAGTACTTC

d_gene: -
abundance: few
j_gene: TRBJ1-4
v_gene: TRBV11-3
CDR3aa: CASSQVGAGDSLGEKLFF
CDR3nt: TGTGCCAGCAGCCAGGTTGGGGCAGGGGATTCCCTCGGTGAAAAACTGTTTTTT

d_gene: TRBD1
abundance: -
j_gene: TRBJ1-1
v_gene: TRBV28
CDR3aa: CASSLGPPDRVNTEAFF
CDR3nt: TGTGCCAGCAGTTTAGGTCCGCCCGACAGGGTTAACACTGAAGCTTTCTTT

d_gene: TRBD2
abundance: medium-sized
j_gene: TRBJ2-3
v_gene: TRBV9
CDR3aa: CASSLSSGTSGPTDTQYF
CDR3nt: TGTGCCAGCAGTTTAAGTTCCGGGACTAGCGGACCCACAGATACGCAGTATTTT

d_gene: -
abundance: medium-sized
j_gene: TRBJ2-6
v_gene: TRBV11-3
CDR3aa: CASSSPRAEITGANVLTF
CDR3nt: TGTGCCAGCAGCTCCCCCCGGGCGGAAATCACTGGGGCCAACGTCCTGACTTTC

d_gene: TRBD1
abundance: -
j_gene: TRBJ1-4
v_gene: TRBV28
CDR3aa: CASSWTGGLATNEKLFF
CDR3nt: TGTGCCAGCAGTTGGACAGGGGGCTTAGCAACTAATGAAAAACTGTTTTTT

d_gene: -
abundance: few
j_gene: TRBJ1-1
v_gene: TRBV9
CDR3aa: CASSQGLNTEAFF
CDR3nt: TGTGCCAGCAGCCAGGGCCTGAACACTGAAGCTTTCTTT

d_gene: -
abundance: medium-sized
j_gene: TRBJ1-2
v_gene: TRBV11-3
CDR3aa: CASSLGPGDYGYTF
CDR3nt: TGTGCCAGCAGCTTAGGTCCTGGGGACTATGGCTACACCTTC

d_gene: -
abundance: -
j_gene: TRBJ1-5
v_gene: TRBV9
CDR3aa: CASSAAVQPQHF
CDR3nt: TGTGCCAGCAGTGCGGCAGTTCAGCCCCAGCATTTT

d_gene: TRBD1
abundance: -
j_gene: TRBJ2-7
v_gene: TRBV11-3
CDR3aa: CASSLNEGQGAYEQYF
CDR3nt: TGTGCCAGCAGCTTAAATGAGGGACAGGGCGCCTACGAGCAGTACTTC

d_gene: -
abundance: -
j_gene: TRBJ2-3
v_gene: TRBV11-3
CDR3aa: CASSMTDLSTDTQYF
CDR3nt: TGTGCCAGCAGCATGACAGATCTTAGCACAGATACGCAGTATTTT

d_gene: TRBD2
abundance: few
j_gene: TRBJ2-1
v_gene: TRBV11-3
CDR3aa: CASTHWRAGGPDEQFF
CDR3nt: TGTGCCAGCACCCATTGGCGGGCGGGGGGGCCAGATGAGCAGTTCTTC

d_gene: -
abundance: few
j_gene: TRBJ1-1
v_gene: TRBV19
CDR3aa: CASKLQKYTEAFF
CDR3nt: TGTGCCAGTAAATTGCAGAAATACACTGAAGCTTTCTTT

d_gene: TRBD1
abundance: few
j_gene: TRBJ1-2
v_gene: TRBV6-8
CDR3aa: CASSYTDRRGYTF
CDR3nt: TGTGCCAGCAGTTACACGGACAGGAGGGGCTACACCTTC

d_gene: TRBD1
abundance: -
j_gene: TRBJ2-7
v_gene: TRBV9
CDR3aa: CASWRQGDYEQYF
CDR3nt: TGTGCCAGTTGGCGACAGGGGGACTACGAGCAGTACTTC

d_gene: TRBD1
abundance: -
j_gene: TRBJ2-7
v_gene: TRBV19
CDR3aa: CATHSGTGPLKKQYF
CDR3nt: TGTGCCACCCACTCCGGGACAGGCCCTCTCAAGAAGCAGTACTTC

d_gene: -
abundance: -
j_gene: TRBJ2-2
v_gene: TRBV12-2
CDR3aa: CASEAGGRVTGELFF
CDR3nt: TGTGCAAGTGAAGCGGGAGGGCGCGTCACCGGGGAGCTGTTTTTT

d_gene: TRBD1
abundance: few
j_gene: TRBJ2-1
v_gene: TRBV11-3
CDR3aa: CASIGETGGSYNEQFF
CDR3nt: TGTGCCAGCATAGGGGAGACAGGGGGATCCTACAATGAGCAGTTCTTC

d_gene: -
abundance: -
j_gene: TRBJ2-2
v_gene: TRBV12-1
CDR3aa: CASSFARGRELFF
CDR3nt: TGTGCCAGCAGCTTTGCTCGTGGGCGGGAGCTGTTTTTT